Detailed here is one T cell receptor (beta chain). Its antigen is not known. The protocol was immunoSEQ multiplex PCR, while the TCRdb copy is restricted to in-frame clones and leaves out a portion. This sample carries about 140,000 clones, approximately 80% of them seen once, and the ten largest clones take over 3.5%. The sample belongs to a study of T cell responses to AZD1222 COVID-19 vaccine. Findings and limits, study-wide: Females made up more of the donors, who were largely white British, and clonal diversity may have come out too low. Of spike-specific TCRs, nearly half reportedly target regions left unmutated in variants.

The sequences come from peripheral blood, collected on day 0 of AZD1222 vaccination. This clonotype originated in an adult in good health.

CDR3 amino acids: CASSLASGGFRYNEQFF. CDR3 sequence (DNA): TGTGCCAGCAGCTTGGCTAGCGGGGGCTTTAGGTACAATGAGCAGTTCTTC. V usage is TRBV7-8 and J usage is TRBJ2-1; 10 bases fit TRBD2. V dropped 3 bases and J dropped 4; count of bases not matched to a gene: 9. Looked up from germline, CDR1 is SGHVS and CDR2 is FQNEAQ. This CDR3 has 17 amino acids. The full variable domain, in which reference TRBV7-8 and TRBJ2-1 provide the parts outside the CDR3, is GAGVSQSPRYKVAKRGQDVALRCDPISGHVSLFWYQQALGQGPEFLTYFQNEAQLDKSGLPSDRFFAERPEGSVSTLKIQRTQQEDSAVYLCASSLASGGFRYNEQFFGPGTRLTVL.